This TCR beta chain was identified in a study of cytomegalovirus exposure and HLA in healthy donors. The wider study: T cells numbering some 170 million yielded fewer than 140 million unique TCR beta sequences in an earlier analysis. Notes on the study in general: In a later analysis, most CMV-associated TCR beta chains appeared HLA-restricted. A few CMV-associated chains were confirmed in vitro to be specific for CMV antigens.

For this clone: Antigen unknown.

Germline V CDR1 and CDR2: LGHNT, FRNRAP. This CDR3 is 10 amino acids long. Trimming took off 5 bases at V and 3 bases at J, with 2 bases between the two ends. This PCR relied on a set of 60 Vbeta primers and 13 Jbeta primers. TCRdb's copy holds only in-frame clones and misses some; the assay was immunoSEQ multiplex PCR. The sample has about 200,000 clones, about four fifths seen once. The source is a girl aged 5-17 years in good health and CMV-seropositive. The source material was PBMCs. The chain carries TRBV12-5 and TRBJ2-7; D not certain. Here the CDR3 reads CASGLYEQYF. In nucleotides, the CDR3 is TGTGCTAGTGGTCTCTACGAGCAGTACTTC.